This T cell receptor beta chain stems from a study of cytomegalovirus exposure and HLA in healthy donors. As to this clone: Its specificity is unknown.

General observations from the study: A few CMV-associated chains proved CMV antigen-specific in vitro.

Germline lookup yields CDR1 MNHNY and CDR2 SVGAGI (reference sequence). The CDR3 sequence is 15 residues long. V shed 1 base and J shed 4 bases, with 13 bases lying between them. Clones were sequenced by immunoSEQ multiplex PCR, and TCRdb holds only the in-frame ones, with some missing. The table records approximately 200,000 clones, more than 75% of them present only once. Material for sequencing was PBMCs. The chain is built from TRBV6-6 and TRBJ1-1, with D hard to call. This TCR derives from a man aged 18 to 30 in good health and CMV-seropositive. As DNA, the CDR3 is TGTGCCAGCAGTTACTACGGCGGGTCTGGCACTGAAGCTTTCTTT. This translates into CASSYYGGSGTEAFF.